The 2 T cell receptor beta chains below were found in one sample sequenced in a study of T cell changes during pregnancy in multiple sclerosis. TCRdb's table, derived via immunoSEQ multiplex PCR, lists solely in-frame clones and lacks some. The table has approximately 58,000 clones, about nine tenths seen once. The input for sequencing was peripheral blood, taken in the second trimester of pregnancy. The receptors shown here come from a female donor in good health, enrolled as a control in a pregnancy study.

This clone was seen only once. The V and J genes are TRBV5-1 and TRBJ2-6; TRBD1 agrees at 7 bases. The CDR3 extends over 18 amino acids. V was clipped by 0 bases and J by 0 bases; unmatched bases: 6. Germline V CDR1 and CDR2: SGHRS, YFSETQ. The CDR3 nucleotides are TGCGCCAGCAGCTTGGGGGACAGCTATTACTCTGGGGCCAACGTCCTGACTTTC. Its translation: CASSLGDSYYSGANVLTF. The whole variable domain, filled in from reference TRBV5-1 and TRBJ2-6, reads KAGVTQTPRYLIKTRGQQVTLSCSPISGHRSVSWYQQTPGQGLQFLFEYFSETQRNKGNFPGRFSGRQFSNSRSEMNVSTLELGDSALYLCASSLGDSYYSGANVLTFGAGSRLTVL.

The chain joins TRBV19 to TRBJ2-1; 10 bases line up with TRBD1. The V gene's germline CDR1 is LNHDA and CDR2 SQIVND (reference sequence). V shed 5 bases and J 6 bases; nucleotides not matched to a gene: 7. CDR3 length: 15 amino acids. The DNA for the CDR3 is TGTGCCAGTAGTCTGGGACAGGGGATGCTCAATGAGCAGTTCTTC. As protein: CASSLGQGMLNEQFF.